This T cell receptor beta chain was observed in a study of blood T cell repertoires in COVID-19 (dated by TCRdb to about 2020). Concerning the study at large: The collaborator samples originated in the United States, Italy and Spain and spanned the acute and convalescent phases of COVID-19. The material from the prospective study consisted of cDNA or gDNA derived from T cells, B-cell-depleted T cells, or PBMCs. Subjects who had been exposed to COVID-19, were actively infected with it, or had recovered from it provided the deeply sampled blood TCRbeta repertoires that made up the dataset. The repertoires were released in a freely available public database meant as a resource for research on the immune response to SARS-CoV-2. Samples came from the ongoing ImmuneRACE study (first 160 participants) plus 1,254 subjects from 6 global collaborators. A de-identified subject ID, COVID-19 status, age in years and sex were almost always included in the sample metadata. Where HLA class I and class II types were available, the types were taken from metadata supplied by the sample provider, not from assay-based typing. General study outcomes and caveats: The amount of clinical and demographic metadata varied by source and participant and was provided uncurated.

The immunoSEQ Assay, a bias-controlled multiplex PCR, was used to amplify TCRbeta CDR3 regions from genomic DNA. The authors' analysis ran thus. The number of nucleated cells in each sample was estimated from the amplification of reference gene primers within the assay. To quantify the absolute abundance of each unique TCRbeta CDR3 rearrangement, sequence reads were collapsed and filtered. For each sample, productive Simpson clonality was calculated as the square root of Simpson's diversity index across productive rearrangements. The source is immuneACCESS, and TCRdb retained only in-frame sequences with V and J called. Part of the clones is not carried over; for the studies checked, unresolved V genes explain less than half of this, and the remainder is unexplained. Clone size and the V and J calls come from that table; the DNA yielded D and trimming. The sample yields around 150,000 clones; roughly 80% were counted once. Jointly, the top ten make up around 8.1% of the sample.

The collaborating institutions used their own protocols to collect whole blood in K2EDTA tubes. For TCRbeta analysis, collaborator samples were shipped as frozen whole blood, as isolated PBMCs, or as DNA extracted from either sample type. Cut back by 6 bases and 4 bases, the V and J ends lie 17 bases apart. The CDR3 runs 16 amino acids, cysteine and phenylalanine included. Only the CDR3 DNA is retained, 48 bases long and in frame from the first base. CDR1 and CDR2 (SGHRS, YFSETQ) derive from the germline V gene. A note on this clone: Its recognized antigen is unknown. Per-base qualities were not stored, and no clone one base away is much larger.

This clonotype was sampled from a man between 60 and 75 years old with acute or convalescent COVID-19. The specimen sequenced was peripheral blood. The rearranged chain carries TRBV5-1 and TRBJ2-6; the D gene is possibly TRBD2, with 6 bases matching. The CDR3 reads CASIRGSIGGANVLTF. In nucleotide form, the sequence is TGCGCCAGCATCCGGGGGTCAATCGGAGGGGCCAACGTCCTGACTTTC.